This T cell receptor (beta chain) comes out of a study of blood T cell repertoires in COVID-19. Looking at the study overall: Collection of acute and convalescent COVID-19 samples took place in the United States, Italy and Spain. Sample material is recorded as cDNA or gDNA derived from T cells, B-cell-depleted T cells, or PBMCs.

In the original processing: Amplification with reference gene primers provided the estimates of nucleated cell counts. Measured with immunoSEQ multiplex PCR; TCRdb has only the in-frame clones, and not every one. V and J calls and clone size are given by that table; D and trimming were obtained from the DNA. The sample has about 260,000 clones, approximately 87% seen once. CDR3 length: 14 amino acids. V shed 2 bases and J shed 4 bases, with 11 bases lying between them. Germline V gene sequence: CDR1 MNHEY, CDR2 SVGEGT. The V and J genes are TRBV6-2 or TRBV6-3 and TRBJ1-2; D not resolved. Sequencing used peripheral blood. This TCR derives from a middle-aged woman who had recovered from COVID-19. CDR3 nucleotide sequence: TGTGCCAGCAGTTACGGGCGGGGAGTCTATGGCTACACCTTC. Translating gives CASSYGRGVYGYTF.